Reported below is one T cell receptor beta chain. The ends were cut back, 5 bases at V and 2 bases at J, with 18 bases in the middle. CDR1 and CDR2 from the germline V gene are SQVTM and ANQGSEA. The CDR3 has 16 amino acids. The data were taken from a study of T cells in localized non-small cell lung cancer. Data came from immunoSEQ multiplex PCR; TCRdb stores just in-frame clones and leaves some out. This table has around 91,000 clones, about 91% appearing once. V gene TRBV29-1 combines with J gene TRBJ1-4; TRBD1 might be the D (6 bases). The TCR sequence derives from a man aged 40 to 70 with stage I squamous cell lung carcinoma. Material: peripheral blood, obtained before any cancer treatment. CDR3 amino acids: CSVTQGSTLTNEKLFF. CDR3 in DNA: TGCAGCGTTACTCAGGGGAGCACGTTGACTAATGAAAAACTGTTTTTT.